The rows below give T cell receptor beta chains drawn from one sample of a study of cytomegalovirus exposure and HLA in healthy donors. The method was immunoSEQ multiplex PCR; TCRdb's version includes in-frame clones alone and lacks a portion of them. The table includes about 120,000 clones, about 80% detected once. The sequencing sample was made of PBMCs. Receptors originate from a woman aged 40-49 years in good health and CMV-seropositive. Both conserved end residues are part of each CDR3. The order of the fields is clone size, D gene, J gene, V gene, CDR3 protein, CDR3 DNA. The D gene is left open where the match is weak. Only part of the rows carry a size: once, few, many, or a class if the clone is expanded.

size: .; D: .; J: TRBJ1-1; V: TRBV18; CDR3: CASSPKTNTEAFF; DNA: TGTGCCAGCTCACCGAAAACTAACACTGAAGCTTTCTTT
size: few; D: .; J: TRBJ2-5; V: TRBV4-3; CDR3: CASSQSSGGTSGTQYF; DNA: TGCGCCAGCAGCCAATCCAGTGGCGGGACTTCGGGGACCCAGTACTTC
size: .; D: TRBD2; J: TRBJ2-5; V: TRBV5-4; CDR3: CASSHLAGGRGETQYF; DNA: TGTGCCAGCAGTCATCTAGCGGGAGGGAGAGGGGAGACCCAGTACTTC
size: .; D: .; J: TRBJ1-5; V: TRBV9; CDR3: CASSAGGGFQPQHF; DNA: TGTGCCAGCAGCGCAGGCGGGGGTTTTCAGCCCCAGCATTTT
size: .; D: .; J: TRBJ1-1; V: TRBV11-2; CDR3: CASSLVEAAEAFF; DNA: TGTGCCAGCAGCTTAGTCGAGGCGGCTGAAGCTTTCTTT
size: .; D: .; J: TRBJ2-2; V: TRBV27; CDR3: CASSYSTGELFF; DNA: TGTGCCAGCAGTTATAGCACCGGGGAGCTGTTTTTT
size: .; D: .; J: TRBJ1-4; V: TRBV6-1; CDR3: CASIQGGATNEKLFF; DNA: TGTGCCAGCATCCAAGGAGGGGCCACTAATGAAAAACTGTTTTTT
size: .; D: .; J: TRBJ2-5; V: TRBV5-4; CDR3: CASSLELSLEGTQYF; DNA: TGTGCCAGCAGCTTGGAACTATCCCTCGAGGGGACCCAGTACTTC
size: once; D: .; J: TRBJ2-1; V: TRBV18; CDR3: CASSPLAAHNEQFF; DNA: TGTGCCAGCTCACCACTTGCGGCACACAATGAGCAGTTCTTC
size: .; D: .; J: TRBJ2-3; V: TRBV10-2; CDR3: CASSESELAQDTQYF; DNA: TGCGCCAGCAGTGAGTCGGAGCTGGCGCAAGATACGCAGTATTTT
size: .; D: .; J: TRBJ1-4; V: TRBV4-3; CDR3: CASSPAGGNEKLFF; DNA: TGCGCCAGCAGCCCAGCCGGCGGTAATGAAAAACTGTTTTTT
size: few; D: .; J: TRBJ2-7; V: TRBV27; CDR3: CASSLSLSSYEQYF; DNA: TGTGCCAGCAGTCTATCCCTGAGCTCCTACGAGCAGTACTTC
size: once; D: .; J: TRBJ2-7; V: TRBV5-6; CDR3: CATKSTILFSEQYF; DNA: TGTGCCACCAAGAGTACGATTCTTTTTTCCGAGCAGTACTTC
size: .; D: .; J: TRBJ1-4; V: TRBV11-2; CDR3: CASSSPRVFEKLFF; DNA: TGTGCCAGCAGCTCCCCCAGGGTTTTTGAAAAACTGTTTTTT
size: .; D: .; J: TRBJ2-2; V: TRBV7-9; CDR3: CASSQKRTVSNTGELFF; DNA: TGTGCCAGCAGCCAAAAAAGGACAGTCTCGAACACCGGGGAGCTGTTTTTT
size: .; D: TRBD1; J: TRBJ1-4; V: TRBV7-2; CDR3: CASSIPGQGAEANEKLFF; DNA: TGTGCCAGCAGCATTCCGGGACAGGGGGCAGAGGCTAATGAAAAACTGTTTTTT
size: .; D: .; J: TRBJ2-5; V: TRBV2; CDR3: CAAGLDQETQYF; DNA: TGTGCGGCGGGTCTCGACCAAGAGACCCAGTACTTC
size: .; D: TRBD1; J: TRBJ1-2; V: TRBV4-3; CDR3: CASSQDFDRERYGYTF; DNA: TGCGCCAGCAGCCAAGATTTCGACAGGGAAAGGTATGGCTACACCTTC
size: once; D: TRBD1; J: TRBJ2-1; V: TRBV28; CDR3: CASSLFGTALDNEQFF; DNA: TGTGCCAGCAGTTTATTTGGGACAGCCTTGGACAATGAGCAGTTCTTC
size: .; D: .; J: TRBJ1-2; V: TRBV7-2; CDR3: CASSSRRGEDYGYTF; DNA: TGTGCCAGCAGCTCTCGTAGAGGGGAGGACTATGGCTACACCTTC
size: .; D: TRBD2; J: TRBJ2-4; V: TRBV10-3; CDR3: CAISGPRLAGGEEGKNIQYF; DNA: TGTGCCATCAGTGGCCCCCGACTAGCGGGAGGGGAGGAAGGCAAAAACATTCAGTACTTC
size: .; D: .; J: TRBJ1-1; V: TRBV6-1; CDR3: CASSYGQPVALAFF; DNA: TGTGCCAGCAGTTATGGACAGCCCGTGGCTCTGGCTTTCTTT
size: .; D: TRBD1; J: TRBJ2-7; V: TRBV28; CDR3: CASSAPDRYYEQYF; DNA: TGTGCCAGCAGTGCCCCGGACAGGTACTACGAGCAGTACTTC
size: .; D: TRBD1; J: TRBJ2-7; V: TRBV29-1; CDR3: CSVRTDRDEQYF; DNA: TGCAGCGTTCGAACTGACAGGGACGAGCAGTACTTC